This TCR beta chain originates from a study of shared clonotypes between healthy human individuals (dated by TCRdb to 2018 to 2021). Looking at the study overall: The cohort comprised a couple of women and a few men aged 18 to 49 years. For each donor, three plates each were used for CD4 naive and CD4 memory, two plates were used for CD8 naive, and one plate was used for CD8 memory. To estimate repertoire size and how much clonotype sharing occurs between individuals, the study deeply sequenced the blood TCR repertoires of about 5 healthy adults. To increase sequencing depth and limit assay-specific biases, TCR repertoire library preparation and sequencing were carried out by different laboratories using diverse techniques. Per donor, leukapheresis produced somewhere between about 0.8 and 9 billion PBMCs.

General findings and caveats noted by the study authors: Because the study included a small number of donors, the genetic and exposure-history diversity represented was limited. Compared with non-shared clonotypes, clonotypes shared by all four sorted-subset donors had higher generation probabilities. Even with the large sequencing depth, rarefaction of the sorted-subset datasets indicated that sequencing was incomplete. Based on pairwise subsampling, the degree of clonotype sharing among donors was expected to be affected by sequencing depth. Naive subsets generally had larger estimated clonotype richness than memory subsets did. Sampling was limited to blood, and TCR repertoires in tissue likely differ from TCR repertoires in blood. When a few donors were compared, the shared fraction of clonotypes was roughly 5% for naive CD4, 3.5% to 4% for naive CD8, 2.3% for memory CD4, and about 0.36% for memory CD8.

Donors were healthy HIV-negative adults with no recently reported acute infections or vaccinations. Every donor was a Caucasian adult residing in Nashville, Tennessee, USA. CD8 memory samples combined magnetically selected CD45RO+ cells with CCR7-negative CD45RA+ effector memory (TemRA) cells. Blood was collected by leukapheresis, and PBMCs were isolated by Ficoll-Histopaque density gradient centrifugation and then cryopreserved in liquid nitrogen vapor phase. Analytical flow cytometry was used to check the purity and quantity of every magnetically sorted T cell population. From each sorted fraction, genomic DNA was isolated and quantified by UV absorbance on a Nanodrop 2000c. The table lists this clone with a few counts. The specificity of this receptor is unknown. It has no much larger one-base neighbor in the sample; base qualities were not kept. The junction carries 20 bases between V and J, which are trimmed by 1 base and 7 bases respectively. The germline V gene (reference sequence) specifies SEHNR as CDR1 and FQNEAQ as CDR2. The CDR3 covers 17 residues, taking in both the cysteine and the phenylalanine. Kept here is only the CDR3 DNA, which spans 51 bases and is read in frame from base 1.

Using the deep immunoSEQ assay, multiplex PCR amplified TCR CDR3 regions from genomic DNA. Extracted genomic DNA from each cell subset was distributed evenly across all wells of several immunoSEQ 96-well plates, and each plate was treated as a replicate. For sorted subsets, approximately 200 ng of genomic DNA, equivalent to around 29,000 T cell genomes, went into each replicate PCR. The purified libraries were quantified using a Qubit 3.0 fluorometer, sized with a Bioanalyzer 2100, and then quantified again using the KAPA Library Quantification kit. Every immunoSEQ 96-well plate was sequenced on a dedicated single-read 150-cycle Illumina NextSeq 550 flow cell. From the authors' description of their analysis: The immunoSEQ output contained only junctional sequences without quality scores, so filtering could not match that applied to full-length reads. Sequences were annotated with PyIR, a Python wrapper for IgBLAST v1.9, using IMGT germline references to assign V/J genes and CDR3. Reads were filtered out if the reads had weak V/J assignments (E-value above 1e-6), no CDR3, stop codons, out-of-frame junctions, or ambiguous translated residues. A V3J clonotype was defined by an identical inferred V gene, J gene, and CDR3 amino acid sequence. Percentage overlap between repertoires was calculated by dividing the number of shared unique clonotypes by the size of the smaller repertoire. Repertoire richness was assessed with RTK rarefaction, the Chao1 estimator, and Recon v2.1 estimates of unobserved clonotypes. Generation probabilities for all TCRbeta clonotypes obtained by the gDNA method from four donors were computed using OLGA. What TCRdb holds here is the immuneACCESS table cut down to in-frame rearrangements. Part of the clones is not present; checked against another copy, under half of the missing clones reflect an unresolved V gene, and the others are unexplained. Clone size and V and J calls were adopted from that table, with D and trimming inferred from the DNA. In all, the sample holds fewer than 150,000 clones, and about 63% of those were seen once. Of the sample, around 23% falls within the top ten clones.

This sequence originates from a woman in her twenties or thirties in good health. The material sequenced was memory CD8+ T cells sorted from blood. The sample's cell subset or site, from its label and the paper: CD45RO+ cells pooled with CCR7-negative TemRA cells. This chain is built from TRBV7-9 and TRBJ2-1; the D region possibly corresponds to TRBD2 (6 bases align). The nucleotide sequence is TGTGCCAGCAGCTTAGGTCTGACCGGAGGGGTAGTAAATGAGCAGTTCTTC. It translates as CASSLGLTGGVVNEQFF.